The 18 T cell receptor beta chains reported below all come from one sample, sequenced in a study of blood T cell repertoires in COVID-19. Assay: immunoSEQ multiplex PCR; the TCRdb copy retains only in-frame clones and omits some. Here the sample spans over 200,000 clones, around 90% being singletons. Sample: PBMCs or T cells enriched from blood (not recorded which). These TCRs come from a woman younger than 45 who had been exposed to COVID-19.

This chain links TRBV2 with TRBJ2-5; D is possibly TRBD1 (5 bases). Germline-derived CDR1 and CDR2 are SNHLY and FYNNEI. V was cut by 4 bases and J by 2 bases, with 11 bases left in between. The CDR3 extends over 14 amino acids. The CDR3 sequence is CASSGQDIQETQYF. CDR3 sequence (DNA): TGTGCCAGCAGTGGCCAGGACATACAAGAGACCCAGTACTTC.

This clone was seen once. In nucleotides, the CDR3 is TGTGCCAGCATCCTGATCGGCGGAATCGCAGATACGCAGTATTTT. Translation: CASILIGGIADTQYF. The V call is TRBV5-6, the J call TRBJ2-3; D is undetermined. Germline V gene data show CDR1 as SGHDT and CDR2 as YYEEEE. Trimming shortened V by 6 bases and J by 4 bases, and 18 bases separated the two germline ends. The CDR3 is 15 residues long. Variable domain in full (rest from reference TRBV5-6 and TRBJ2-3): DAGVTQSPTHLIKTRGQQVTLRCSPKSGHDTVSWYQQALGQGPQFIFQYYEEEERQRGNFPDRFSGHQFPNYSSELNVNALLLGDSALYLCASILIGGIADTQYFGPGTRLTVL.

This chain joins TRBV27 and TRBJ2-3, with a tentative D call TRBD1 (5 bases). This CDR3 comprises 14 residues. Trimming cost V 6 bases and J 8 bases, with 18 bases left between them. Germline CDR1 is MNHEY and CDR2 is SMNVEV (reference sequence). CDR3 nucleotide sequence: TGTGCCAGCAGCCAAGGGGTTCCTACGGGTACGCAGTATTTT. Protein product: CASSQGVPTGTQYF.

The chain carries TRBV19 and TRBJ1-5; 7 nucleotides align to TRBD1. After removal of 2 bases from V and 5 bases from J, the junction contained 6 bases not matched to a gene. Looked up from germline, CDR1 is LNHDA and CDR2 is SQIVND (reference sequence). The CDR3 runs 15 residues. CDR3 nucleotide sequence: TGTGCCAGTAGTATAACAGCGACAGGGTATCAGCCCCAGCATTTT. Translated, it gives CASSITATGYQPQHF.

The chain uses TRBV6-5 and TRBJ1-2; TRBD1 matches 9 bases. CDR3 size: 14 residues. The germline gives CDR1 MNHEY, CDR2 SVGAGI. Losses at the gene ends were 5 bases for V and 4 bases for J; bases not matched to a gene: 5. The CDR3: CASSSDRGVYGYTF. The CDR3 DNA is TGTGCCAGCAGTAGCGACAGGGGGGTCTATGGCTACACCTTC.

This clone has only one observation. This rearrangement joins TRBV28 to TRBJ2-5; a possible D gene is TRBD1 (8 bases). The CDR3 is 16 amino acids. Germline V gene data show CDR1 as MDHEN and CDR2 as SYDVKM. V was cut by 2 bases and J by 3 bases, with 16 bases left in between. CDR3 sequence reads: CASSLLHRGGKETQYF. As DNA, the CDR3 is TGTGCCAGCAGTTTACTGCACAGGGGGGGGAAAGAGACCCAGTACTTC.

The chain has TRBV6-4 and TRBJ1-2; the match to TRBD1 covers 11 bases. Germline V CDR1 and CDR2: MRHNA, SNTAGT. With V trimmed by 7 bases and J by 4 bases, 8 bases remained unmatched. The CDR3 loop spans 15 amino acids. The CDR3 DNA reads TGTGCCAGCACCCCTGGGACAGGGGGAACCTATGGCTACACCTTC. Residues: CASTPGTGGTYGYTF.

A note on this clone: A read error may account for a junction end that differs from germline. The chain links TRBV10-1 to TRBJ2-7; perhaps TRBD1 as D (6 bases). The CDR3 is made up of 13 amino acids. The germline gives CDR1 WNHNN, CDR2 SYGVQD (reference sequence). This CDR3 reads CASSEVSGTRLSF. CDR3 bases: TGCGCCAGCAGTGAGGTGTCAGGGACACGGTTATCCTTC.

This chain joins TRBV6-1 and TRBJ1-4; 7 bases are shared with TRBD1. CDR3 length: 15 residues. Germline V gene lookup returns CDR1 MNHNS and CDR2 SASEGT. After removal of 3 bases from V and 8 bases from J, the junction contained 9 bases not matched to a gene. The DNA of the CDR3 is TGTGCCAGCAGTGACGTGGGGACAGTAAGAGAAAAACTGTTTTTT. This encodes CASSDVGTVREKLFF.

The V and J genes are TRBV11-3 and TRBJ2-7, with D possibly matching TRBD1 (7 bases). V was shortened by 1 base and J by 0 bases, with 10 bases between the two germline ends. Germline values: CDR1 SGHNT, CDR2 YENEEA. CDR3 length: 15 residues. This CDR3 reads CASSLGRDSSYEQYF. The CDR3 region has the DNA TGTGCCAGCAGCTTAGGGCGGGACAGCTCCTACGAGCAGTACTTC.

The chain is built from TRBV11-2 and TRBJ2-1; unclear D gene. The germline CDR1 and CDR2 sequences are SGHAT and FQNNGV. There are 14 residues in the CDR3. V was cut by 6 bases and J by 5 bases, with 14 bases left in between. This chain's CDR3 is CASRWSVANNEQFF. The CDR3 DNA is TGTGCCAGCAGATGGAGTGTTGCTAACAATGAGCAGTTCTTC.

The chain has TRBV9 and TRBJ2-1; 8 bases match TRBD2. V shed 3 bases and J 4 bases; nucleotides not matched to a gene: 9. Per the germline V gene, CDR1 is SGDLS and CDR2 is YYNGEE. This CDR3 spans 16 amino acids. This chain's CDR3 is CASSGSGTRAYNEQFF. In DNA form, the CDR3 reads TGTGCCAGCAGCGGATCCGGGACTAGGGCGTACAATGAGCAGTTCTTC.

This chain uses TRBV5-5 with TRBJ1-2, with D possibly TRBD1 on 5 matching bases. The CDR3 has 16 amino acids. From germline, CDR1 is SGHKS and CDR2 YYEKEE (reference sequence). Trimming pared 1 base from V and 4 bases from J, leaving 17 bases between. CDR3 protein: CASSLTPGQGIYGYTF. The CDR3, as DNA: TGTGCCAGCAGCTTGACGCCAGGGCAGGGCATCTATGGCTACACCTTC.

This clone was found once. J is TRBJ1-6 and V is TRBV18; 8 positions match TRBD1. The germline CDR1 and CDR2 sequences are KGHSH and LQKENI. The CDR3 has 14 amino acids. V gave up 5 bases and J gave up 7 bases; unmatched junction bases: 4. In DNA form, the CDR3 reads TGTGCCAGCTCATTAGACAGGGGAAATTCACCCCTCCACTTT. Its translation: CASSLDRGNSPLHF.

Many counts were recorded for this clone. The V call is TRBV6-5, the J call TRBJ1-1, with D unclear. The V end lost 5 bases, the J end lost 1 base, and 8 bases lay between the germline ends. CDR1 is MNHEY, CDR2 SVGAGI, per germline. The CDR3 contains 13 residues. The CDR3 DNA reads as TGTGCCAGCAGTCGGGCGGGGAACACTGAAGCTTTCTTT. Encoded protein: CASSRAGNTEAFF.

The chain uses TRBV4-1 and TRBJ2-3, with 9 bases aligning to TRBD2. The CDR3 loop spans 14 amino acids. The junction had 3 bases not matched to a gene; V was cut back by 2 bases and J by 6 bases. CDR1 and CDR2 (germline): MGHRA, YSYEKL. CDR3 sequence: CASSQLAGRDTQYF. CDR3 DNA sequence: TGCGCCAGCAGCCAACTAGCGGGGCGGGATACGCAGTATTTT.

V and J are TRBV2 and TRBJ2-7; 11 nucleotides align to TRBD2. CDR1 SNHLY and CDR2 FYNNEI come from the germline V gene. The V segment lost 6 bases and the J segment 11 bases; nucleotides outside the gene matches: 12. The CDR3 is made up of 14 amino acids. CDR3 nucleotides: TGTGCCAGCAGCCAACCGGGACTAGCGGCGGTGGAGTACTTC. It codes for CASSQPGLAAVEYF.

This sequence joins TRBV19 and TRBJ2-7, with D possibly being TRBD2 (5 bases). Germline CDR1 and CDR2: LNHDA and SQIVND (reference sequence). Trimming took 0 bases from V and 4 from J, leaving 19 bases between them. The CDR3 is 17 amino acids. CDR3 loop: CASSIDLSLGRMYEQYF. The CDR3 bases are TGTGCCAGTAGTATAGACTTGTCCCTGGGGAGAATGTACGAGCAGTACTTC.